A selection of T cell receptor beta chains follows, all from one sample in a study of early T cells in non-severe SARS-CoV-2 infection. TCRdb redid the calling of the 5' RACE reads with MiXCR, one entry per CDR3 protein. The table lists roughly 65,000 distinct CDR3 sequences, approximately 10% of them singletons. Sequenced material: whole blood. The origin of the receptors is an adult who was a healthcare worker with PCR-confirmed SARS-CoV-2 infection or an uninfected control (not recorded which). Both conserved end residues are part of each CDR3. The D gene is left open where the match is weak. The listing skips clone size in some rows; elsewhere it reads once, few, many or a size class.

CDR3 length: 15; V gene: TRBV15; J gene: TRBJ2-7; D gene: .; clone size: .; CDR3 DNA: TGTGCCACCAGCAGAGCCTTAGGAGGGGTTGGCGAGCAGTACTTC; CDR3 protein: CATSRALGGVGEQYF
CDR3 length: 16; V gene: TRBV24-1; J gene: TRBJ1-2; D gene: .; clone size: .; CDR3 DNA: TGTGCCACCAGTGATACCCAGGGAGACGCTAACTATGGCTACACCTTC; CDR3 protein: CATSDTQGDANYGYTF
CDR3 length: 14; V gene: TRBV20-1; J gene: TRBJ1-2; D gene: .; clone size: many; CDR3 DNA: TGCAGTGCTCCACCGCAGGGAAGTGCTTATGGCTACACCTTC; CDR3 protein: CSAPPQGSAYGYTF
CDR3 length: 15; V gene: TRBV6-2/TRBV6-3; J gene: TRBJ2-7; D gene: .; clone size: few; CDR3 DNA: TGTGCCAGCAGTTACGGTGGTAGCACAACCTACGAGCAGTACTTC; CDR3 protein: CASSYGGSTTYEQYF
CDR3 length: 16; V gene: TRBV6-2/TRBV6-3; J gene: TRBJ2-1; D gene: .; clone size: many; CDR3 DNA: TGTGCCAGCAGTTACGGGTCAGGGAGGTCCTACAATGAGCAGTTCTTC; CDR3 protein: CASSYGSGRSYNEQFF
CDR3 length: 15; V gene: TRBV7-8; J gene: TRBJ1-5; D gene: TRBD1; clone size: .; CDR3 DNA: TGTGCCAGCAGCGCAATACAGGGGATGAATCAGCCCCAGCATTTT; CDR3 protein: CASSAIQGMNQPQHF
CDR3 length: 15; V gene: TRBV10-3; J gene: TRBJ1-2; D gene: TRBD1; clone size: many; CDR3 DNA: TGTGCCATCAGTGGGGGACAGGACCTTAACTATGGCTACACCTTC; CDR3 protein: CAISGGQDLNYGYTF
CDR3 length: 12; V gene: TRBV20-1; J gene: TRBJ1-6; D gene: .; clone size: few; CDR3 DNA: TGCAGTGCGTTGACAGGCAATTCACCCCTCCACTTT; CDR3 protein: CSALTGNSPLHF
CDR3 length: 16; V gene: TRBV10-3; J gene: TRBJ1-3; D gene: TRBD1; clone size: .; CDR3 DNA: TGTGCCATCAGTGATCAAGCCGGGACAGGGAGAGACACCATATATTTT; CDR3 protein: CAISDQAGTGRDTIYF
CDR3 length: 14; V gene: TRBV20-1; J gene: TRBJ2-1; D gene: .; clone size: .; CDR3 DNA: TGCAGTGCTTGGCCCTTTCCCCCCTACAATGAGCAGTTCTTC; CDR3 protein: CSAWPFPPYNEQFF
CDR3 length: 14; V gene: TRBV20-1; J gene: TRBJ2-7; D gene: .; clone size: .; CDR3 DNA: TGCAGTGCTACCCTCGGGCGGCAGTCGGTTGAGCAGTACTTC; CDR3 protein: CSATLGRQSVEQYF
CDR3 length: 13; V gene: TRBV9; J gene: TRBJ1-4; D gene: .; clone size: many; CDR3 DNA: TGTGCCAGCTCACAGGCCCCCAATGAAAAACTGTTTTTT; CDR3 protein: CASSQAPNEKLFF
CDR3 length: 17; V gene: TRBV28; J gene: TRBJ2-6; D gene: TRBD1; clone size: few; CDR3 DNA: TGTGCCAGCAGTCCCCGGACAGGGGGCCCTGGGGCCAACGTCCTGACTTTC; CDR3 protein: CASSPRTGGPGANVLTF
CDR3 length: 13; V gene: TRBV4-1; J gene: TRBJ2-3; D gene: .; clone size: .; CDR3 DNA: TGCGCCAGCAGCCCAGTAGATGGTGATACGCAGTATTTT; CDR3 protein: CASSPVDGDTQYF
CDR3 length: 19; V gene: TRBV12-5; J gene: TRBJ2-5; D gene: .; clone size: many; CDR3 DNA: TGTGCTAGTGGTTTGTCCCCAAAACCCCAAGCGGGCGCACAAGAGACCCAGTACTTC; CDR3 protein: CASGLSPKPQAGAQETQYF
CDR3 length: 17; V gene: TRBV9; J gene: TRBJ2-1; D gene: TRBD2; clone size: .; CDR3 DNA: TGTGCCAGCAGCGCCCCGGAACTAGCGGGAGAGGTCGATGAGCAGTTCTTC; CDR3 protein: CASSAPELAGEVDEQFF
CDR3 length: 14; V gene: TRBV19; J gene: TRBJ2-1; D gene: TRBD1; clone size: few; CDR3 DNA: TGTGCCAGTAGTACCCGGACAGGTCTTAATGAGCAGTTCTTC; CDR3 protein: CASSTRTGLNEQFF
CDR3 length: 15; V gene: TRBV6-5; J gene: TRBJ2-1; D gene: .; clone size: many; CDR3 DNA: TGTGCCAGCACGAGGCGCGGGCGGTCCGACAATGAGCAGTTCTTC; CDR3 protein: CASTRRGRSDNEQFF
CDR3 length: 13; V gene: TRBV18; J gene: TRBJ2-5; D gene: TRBD2; clone size: .; CDR3 DNA: TGTGCCAGCTCACCTCCGTCGGGGGGGACCCAGTACTTC; CDR3 protein: CASSPPSGGTQYF
CDR3 length: 13; V gene: TRBV9; J gene: TRBJ2-7; D gene: .; clone size: few; CDR3 DNA: TGTGCCAGCAGCGGGGACGGTCCCTACGAGCAGTACTTC; CDR3 protein: CASSGDGPYEQYF
CDR3 length: 12; V gene: TRBV6-5; J gene: TRBJ1-1; D gene: .; clone size: .; CDR3 DNA: TGTGCCAGCAAGGACGCATCCACTGAAGCTTTCTTT; CDR3 protein: CASKDASTEAFF
CDR3 length: 11; V gene: TRBV11-1; J gene: TRBJ2-1; D gene: .; clone size: .; CDR3 DNA: TGTGCCAGCAGCTTAAGCGCTGAGCAGTTCTTC; CDR3 protein: CASSLSAEQFF
CDR3 length: 13; V gene: TRBV20-1; J gene: TRBJ2-3; D gene: .; clone size: .; CDR3 DNA: TGCAGTACCCTTCGGGGGATCACAGATACGCAGTATTTT; CDR3 protein: CSTLRGITDTQYF
CDR3 length: 15; V gene: TRBV20-1; J gene: TRBJ1-6; D gene: TRBD1; clone size: many; CDR3 DNA: TGCAGTGCTAGTCCCAGGGGGCGATTTGTGTCACCCCTCCACTTT; CDR3 protein: CSASPRGRFVSPLHF
CDR3 length: 17; V gene: TRBV28; J gene: TRBJ2-1; D gene: .; clone size: .; CDR3 DNA: TGTGCCAGCAGTCCAAGGGGCTATCGAAGCTCCTACAATGAGCAGTTCTTC; CDR3 protein: CASSPRGYRSSYNEQFF
CDR3 length: 16; V gene: TRBV6-2/TRBV6-3; J gene: TRBJ2-5; D gene: .; clone size: few; CDR3 DNA: TGTGCCAGCAGTTACCGAGGGGGGGACTCTTCGGAGACCCAGTACTTC; CDR3 protein: CASSYRGGDSSETQYF
CDR3 length: 16; V gene: TRBV12-3/TRBV12-4; J gene: TRBJ2-7; D gene: TRBD1; clone size: few; CDR3 DNA: TGTGCCAGCAGTTTGGGGGGACAGGGGAGCTCCTACGAGCAGTACTTC; CDR3 protein: CASSLGGQGSSYEQYF
CDR3 length: 14; V gene: TRBV20-1; J gene: TRBJ2-5; D gene: TRBD2; clone size: few; CDR3 DNA: TGCAGTGCTAGGCTAAACGGGAGGATCGAGACCCAGTACTTC; CDR3 protein: CSARLNGRIETQYF
CDR3 length: 16; V gene: TRBV6-1; J gene: TRBJ2-1; D gene: TRBD2; clone size: many; CDR3 DNA: TGTGCCAGCAGTGAATCACCAGCGGGAGGTGGCAATGAGCAGTTCTTC; CDR3 protein: CASSESPAGGGNEQFF
CDR3 length: 13; V gene: TRBV28; J gene: TRBJ1-2; D gene: .; clone size: many; CDR3 DNA: TGTGCCAGCAGTTTACGTTTGTTCTATGGCTACACCTTC; CDR3 protein: CASSLRLFYGYTF
CDR3 length: 14; V gene: TRBV5-1; J gene: TRBJ2-1; D gene: .; clone size: .; CDR3 DNA: TGCGCCAGCCGGGTCAGGAGCTCCTACAATGAGCAGTTCTTC; CDR3 protein: CASRVRSSYNEQFF
CDR3 length: 13; V gene: TRBV4-3; J gene: TRBJ2-1; D gene: .; clone size: many; CDR3 DNA: TGCGCCAGCAGCCAAGATCTTCGAGGTGAGCAGTTCTTC; CDR3 protein: CASSQDLRGEQFF
CDR3 length: 15; V gene: TRBV6-5; J gene: TRBJ2-2; D gene: TRBD1; clone size: .; CDR3 DNA: TGTGCCAGCAGTTCCGGACAGGGAGTTGGAGGGGAGCTGTTTTTT; CDR3 protein: CASSSGQGVGGELFF
CDR3 length: 11; V gene: TRBV19; J gene: TRBJ2-3; D gene: .; clone size: many; CDR3 DNA: TGTGCCAGTAGTACCGGTGGTACGCAGTATTTT; CDR3 protein: CASSTGGTQYF
CDR3 length: 15; V gene: TRBV4-1; J gene: TRBJ2-1; D gene: TRBD1; clone size: many; CDR3 DNA: TGCGCCAGCAGGCCTAGACAGGGGGCAAACAATGAGCAGTTCTTC; CDR3 protein: CASRPRQGANNEQFF
CDR3 length: 16; V gene: TRBV7-9; J gene: TRBJ2-7; D gene: .; clone size: .; CDR3 DNA: TGTGCCAGCAGCTTAGTTCGGCGGGACGGATCCTACGAGCAGTACTTC; CDR3 protein: CASSLVRRDGSYEQYF
CDR3 length: 16; V gene: TRBV6-2/TRBV6-3; J gene: TRBJ2-5; D gene: .; clone size: few; CDR3 DNA: TGTGCCAGCAGTCCCCTGAGCGGGCGGGCGCAAGAGACCCAGTACTTC; CDR3 protein: CASSPLSGRAQETQYF
CDR3 length: 13; V gene: TRBV5-6; J gene: TRBJ2-1; D gene: TRBD2; clone size: .; CDR3 DNA: TGTGCCAGCAGCTTGGGACTAGCGGGAGCCCCGTTCTTC; CDR3 protein: CASSLGLAGAPFF
CDR3 length: 16; V gene: TRBV12-3/TRBV12-4; J gene: TRBJ2-5; D gene: TRBD2; clone size: .; CDR3 DNA: TGTGCCAGCAGTTACACATCGGGCCTAGCGGCAGAGACCCAGTACTTC; CDR3 protein: CASSYTSGLAAETQYF
CDR3 length: 14; V gene: TRBV7-8; J gene: TRBJ1-4; D gene: .; clone size: .; CDR3 DNA: TGTGCCAGCAGCTTCCAGGGGAGGTCGGAAAAACTGTTTTTT; CDR3 protein: CASSFQGRSEKLFF
CDR3 length: 15; V gene: TRBV12-3/TRBV12-4; J gene: TRBJ1-6; D gene: .; clone size: .; CDR3 DNA: TGTGCCAGCAGCTACGCCGGCTCCTATAATTCACCCCTCCACTTT; CDR3 protein: CASSYAGSYNSPLHF